This entry lists 2 T cell receptor beta chains sequenced from one sample in a study of identical twins. TCRdb analysed the 5' RACE reads with MiXCR anew, one entry per CDR3 protein. The table shows some 1,600,000 distinct CDR3 sequences, with roughly a third occurring only once. The sample consisted of cord blood. The receptors were sampled from a newborn girl in good health.

The V gene is TRBV4-1, the J gene TRBJ1-5; 7 bases fit TRBD1. Germline trimming cut 4 bases from V and 7 bases from J; bases unmatched to any gene: 7. The CDR3 loop spans 14 amino acids. Germline CDR1 reads MGHRA; CDR2 reads YSYEKL. The CDR3 nucleotides are TGCGCCAGCAGCCGCGGGACAGATCCGCAGCCCCAGCATTTT. Amino acid sequence: CASSRGTDPQPQHF.

The chain employs TRBV30 and TRBJ1-2; D is perhaps TRBD1 (6 bases). V was shortened by 4 bases and J by 0 bases, with 12 bases between the two germline ends. CDR1 is GTSNPN and CDR2 is SVGIG in the germline V gene (reference sequence). This CDR3 spans 14 amino acids. The CDR3 protein is CAWTGGSSNYGYTF. The CDR3 DNA reads TGTGCCTGGACGGGGGGCTCCTCTAACTATGGCTACACCTTC.